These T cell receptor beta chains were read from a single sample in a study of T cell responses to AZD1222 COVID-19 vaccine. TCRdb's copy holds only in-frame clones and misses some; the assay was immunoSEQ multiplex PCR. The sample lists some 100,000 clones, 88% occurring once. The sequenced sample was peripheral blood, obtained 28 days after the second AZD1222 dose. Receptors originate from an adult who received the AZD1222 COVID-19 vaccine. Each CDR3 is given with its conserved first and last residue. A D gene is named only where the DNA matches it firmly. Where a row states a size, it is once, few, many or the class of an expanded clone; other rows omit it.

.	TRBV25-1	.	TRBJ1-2	TGTGCCAGCAGTGAAAGTGGCAGATTCTATGGCTACACCTTC	CASSESGRFYGYTF
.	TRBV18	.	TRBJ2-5	TGTGCCAGCTCTCGCCAAGCGGGAGAGACCCAGTACTTC	CASSRQAGETQYF
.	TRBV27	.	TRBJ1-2	TGTGCCAGCGGGGCGGCTTACTATGGCTACACCTTC	CASGAAYYGYTF
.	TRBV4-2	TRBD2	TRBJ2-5	TGTGCCAGCAGCCAATCTACTAGCGGGCGCGACGGGGCCCAGTACTTC	CASSQSTSGRDGAQYF
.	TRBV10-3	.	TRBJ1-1	TGTGCCATCAGTGAGAGAACCCGGGGGGTCGACACTGAAGCTTTCTTT	CAISERTRGVDTEAFF
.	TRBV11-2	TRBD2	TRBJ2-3	TGTGCCAGCAGCTTAGTTGGACTAGCGGTCACAGATACGCAGTATTTT	CASSLVGLAVTDTQYF
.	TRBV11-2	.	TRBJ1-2	TGTGCCAGCAGCTTAGAGGCAGTCTATGGCTACACCTTC	CASSLEAVYGYTF
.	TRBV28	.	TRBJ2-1	TGTGCCAGCAGTCTTGGACAGAACAATGAGCAGTTCTTC	CASSLGQNNEQFF
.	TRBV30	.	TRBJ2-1	TGTGCCTGGAGTGTAGCGGGTCCTAGCTCCTACAATGAGCAGTTCTTC	CAWSVAGPSSYNEQFF
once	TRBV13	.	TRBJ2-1	TGTGCCAGCAGCGTGCCTAGCGCGATTCCCTACAATGAGCAGTTCTTC	CASSVPSAIPYNEQFF
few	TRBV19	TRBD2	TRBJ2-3	TGTGCCAGTGCTAGCGGGCGGGATATGGATACGCAGTATTTT	CASASGRDMDTQYF
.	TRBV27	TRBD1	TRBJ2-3	TGTGCCAGCAGCCCAGACAGGGGGCGCGCCGCAGATACGCAGTATTTT	CASSPDRGRAADTQYF
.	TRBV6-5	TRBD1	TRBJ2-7	TGTGCCAGCACCCACCAGCGGGACAGGGCCTACGAGCAGTACTTC	CASTHQRDRAYEQYF
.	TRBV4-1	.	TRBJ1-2	TGCGCCAGCAGCTCCTCCGGAATCCCCAACTATGGCTACACCTTC	CASSSSGIPNYGYTF
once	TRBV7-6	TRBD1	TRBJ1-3	TGTGCCAGCAGCCCACAGGGGAGCTCTGGAAACACCATATATTTT	CASSPQGSSGNTIYF
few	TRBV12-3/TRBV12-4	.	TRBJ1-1	TGTGCCAGCACCAGGGCGGGAACTGAAGCTTTCTTT	CASTRAGTEAFF
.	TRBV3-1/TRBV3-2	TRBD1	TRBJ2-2	TGTGCCAAACCGGGACAGGAGATACCCGGGGAGCTGTTTTTT	CAKPGQEIPGELFF
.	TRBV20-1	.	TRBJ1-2	TGCAGTGTTAGTTCTGGCGAAAATCCTAACTATGGCTACACCTTC	CSVSSGENPNYGYTF
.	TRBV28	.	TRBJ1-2	TGTGCCAGCAGTTTATTGGGGTCCTATGGCTACACCTTC	CASSLLGSYGYTF